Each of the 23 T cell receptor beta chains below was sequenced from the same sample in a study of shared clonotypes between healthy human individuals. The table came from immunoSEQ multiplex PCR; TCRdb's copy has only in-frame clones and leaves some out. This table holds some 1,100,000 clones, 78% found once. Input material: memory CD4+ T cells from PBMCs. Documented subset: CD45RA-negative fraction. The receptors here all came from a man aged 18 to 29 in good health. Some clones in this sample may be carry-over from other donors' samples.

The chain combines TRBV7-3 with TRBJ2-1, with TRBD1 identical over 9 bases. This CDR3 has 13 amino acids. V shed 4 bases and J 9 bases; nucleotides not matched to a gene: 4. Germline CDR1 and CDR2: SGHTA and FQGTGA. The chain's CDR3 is CASSSGTGREQFF. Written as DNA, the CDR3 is TGTGCCAGCAGCTCAGGGACAGGGCGTGAGCAGTTCTTC.

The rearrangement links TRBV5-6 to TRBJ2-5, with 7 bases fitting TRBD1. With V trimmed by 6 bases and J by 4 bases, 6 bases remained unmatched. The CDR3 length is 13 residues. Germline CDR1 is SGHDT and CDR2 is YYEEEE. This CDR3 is CASNSGGAETQYF. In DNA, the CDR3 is TGTGCCAGCAACTCAGGGGGAGCAGAGACCCAGTACTTC.

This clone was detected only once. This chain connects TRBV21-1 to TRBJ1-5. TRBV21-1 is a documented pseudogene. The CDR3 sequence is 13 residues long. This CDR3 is CASSNGDGQPQHF. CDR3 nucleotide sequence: TGTGCCAGCAGCAACGGGGACGGTCAGCCCCAGCATTTT.

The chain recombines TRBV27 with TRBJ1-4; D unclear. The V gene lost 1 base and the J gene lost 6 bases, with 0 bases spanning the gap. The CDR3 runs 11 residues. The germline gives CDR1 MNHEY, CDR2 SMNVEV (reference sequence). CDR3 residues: CASSLYEKLFF. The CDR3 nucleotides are TGTGCCAGCAGTTTATATGAAAAACTGTTTTTT.

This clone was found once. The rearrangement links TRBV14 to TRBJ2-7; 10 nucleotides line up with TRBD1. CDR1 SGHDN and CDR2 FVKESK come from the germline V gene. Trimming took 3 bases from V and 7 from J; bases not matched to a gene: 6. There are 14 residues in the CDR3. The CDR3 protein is CASSQGQGLREQYF. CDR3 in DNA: TGTGCCAGCAGCCAGGGACAGGGGCTAAGGGAGCAGTACTTC.

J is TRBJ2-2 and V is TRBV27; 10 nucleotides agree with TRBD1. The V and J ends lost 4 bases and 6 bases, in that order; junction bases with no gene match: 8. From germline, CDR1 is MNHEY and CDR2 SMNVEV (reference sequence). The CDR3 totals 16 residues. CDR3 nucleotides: TGTGCCAGCAGTTCACTCGGGACAGGGGATTCCGGGGAGCTGTTTTTT. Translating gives CASSSLGTGDSGELFF.

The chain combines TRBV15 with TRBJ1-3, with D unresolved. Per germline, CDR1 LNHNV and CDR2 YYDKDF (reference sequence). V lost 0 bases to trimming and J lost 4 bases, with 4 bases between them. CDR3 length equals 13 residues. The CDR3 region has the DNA TGTGCCACCAGCAGAGATGCGGGAAACACCATATATTTT. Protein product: CATSRDAGNTIYF.

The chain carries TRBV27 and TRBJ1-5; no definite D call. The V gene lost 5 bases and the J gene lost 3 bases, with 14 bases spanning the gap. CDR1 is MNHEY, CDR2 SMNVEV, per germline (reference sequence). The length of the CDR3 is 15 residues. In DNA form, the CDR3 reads TGTGCCAGCAGTCCAAATTGGGCAATCAATCAGCCCCAGCATTTT. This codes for CASSPNWAINQPQHF.

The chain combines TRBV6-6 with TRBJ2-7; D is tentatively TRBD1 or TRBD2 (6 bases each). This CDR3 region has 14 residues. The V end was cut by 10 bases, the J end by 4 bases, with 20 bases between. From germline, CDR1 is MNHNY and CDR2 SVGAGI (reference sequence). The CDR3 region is CATTQGPGAYEQYF. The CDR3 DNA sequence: TGTGCCACCACTCAGGGGCCGGGGGCTTACGAGCAGTACTTC.

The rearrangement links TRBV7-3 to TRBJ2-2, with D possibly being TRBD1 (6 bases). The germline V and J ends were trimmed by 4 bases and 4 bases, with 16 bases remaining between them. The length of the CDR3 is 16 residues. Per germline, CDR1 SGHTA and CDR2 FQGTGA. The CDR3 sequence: CASSYQGHIGTGELFF. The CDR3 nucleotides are TGTGCCAGCAGCTATCAGGGACACATCGGCACCGGGGAGCTGTTTTTT.

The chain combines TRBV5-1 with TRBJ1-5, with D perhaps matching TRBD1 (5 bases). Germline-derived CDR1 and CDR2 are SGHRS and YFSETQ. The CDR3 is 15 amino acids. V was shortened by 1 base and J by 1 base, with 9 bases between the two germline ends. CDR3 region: CASSLTGESNQPQHF. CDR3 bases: TGCGCCAGCAGCTTGACAGGAGAAAGCAATCAGCCCCAGCATTTT.

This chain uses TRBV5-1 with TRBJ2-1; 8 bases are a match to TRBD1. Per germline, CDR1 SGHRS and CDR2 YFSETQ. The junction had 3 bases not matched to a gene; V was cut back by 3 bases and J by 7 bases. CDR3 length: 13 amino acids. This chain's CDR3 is CASSWNRGNEQFF. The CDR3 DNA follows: TGCGCCAGCAGCTGGAACAGGGGGAATGAGCAGTTCTTC.

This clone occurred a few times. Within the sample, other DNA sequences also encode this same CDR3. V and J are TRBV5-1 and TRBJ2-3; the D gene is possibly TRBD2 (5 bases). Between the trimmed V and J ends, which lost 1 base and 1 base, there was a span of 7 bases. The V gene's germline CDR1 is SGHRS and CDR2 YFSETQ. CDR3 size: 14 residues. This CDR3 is CASSLSSGTDTQYF. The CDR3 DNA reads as TGCGCCAGCAGCTTGAGTAGCGGCACAGATACGCAGTATTTT.

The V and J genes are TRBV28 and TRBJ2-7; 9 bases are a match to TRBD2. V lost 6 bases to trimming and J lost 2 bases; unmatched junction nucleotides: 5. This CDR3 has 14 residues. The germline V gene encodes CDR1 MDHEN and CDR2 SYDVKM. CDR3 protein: CASSIAGETYEQYF. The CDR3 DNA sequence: TGTGCCAGCAGCATAGCGGGAGAAACCTACGAGCAGTACTTC.

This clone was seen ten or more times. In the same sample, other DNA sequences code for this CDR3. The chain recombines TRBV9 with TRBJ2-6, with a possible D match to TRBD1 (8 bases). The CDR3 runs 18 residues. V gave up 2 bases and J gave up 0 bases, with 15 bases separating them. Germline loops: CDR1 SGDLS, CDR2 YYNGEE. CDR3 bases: TGTGCCAGCAGCGTCGGACAGGGACTAAGCTCTGGGGCCAACGTCCTGACTTTC. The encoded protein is CASSVGQGLSSGANVLTF.

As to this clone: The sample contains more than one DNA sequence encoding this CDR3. The CDR3 spells CASSLDFGETQYF. The DNA of the CDR3 is TGTGCCAGCAGCTTAGATTTTGGAGAGACCCAGTACTTC. The V and J genes are TRBV7-2 and TRBJ2-5; D is undetermined. Per germline, CDR1 SGHTA and CDR2 FQGNSA. With 1 base removed from V and 4 bases from J, the gap between germline ends came to 7 bases. This CDR3 contains 13 residues.

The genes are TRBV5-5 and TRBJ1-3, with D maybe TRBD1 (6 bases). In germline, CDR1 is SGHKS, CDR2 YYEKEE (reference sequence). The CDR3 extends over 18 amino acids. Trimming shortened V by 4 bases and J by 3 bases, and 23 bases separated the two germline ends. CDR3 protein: CASSRPEGEEFFGNTIYF. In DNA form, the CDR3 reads TGTGCCAGCAGCCGTCCCGAGGGGGAGGAATTCTTTGGAAACACCATATATTTT.

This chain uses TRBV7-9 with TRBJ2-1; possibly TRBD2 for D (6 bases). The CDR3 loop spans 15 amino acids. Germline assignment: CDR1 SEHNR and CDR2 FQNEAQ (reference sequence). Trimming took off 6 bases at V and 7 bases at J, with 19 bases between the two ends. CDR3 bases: TGTGCCAGCAGTTTTTCGCGGGGTGGGGAGAATGAGCAGTTCTTC. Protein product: CASSFSRGGENEQFF. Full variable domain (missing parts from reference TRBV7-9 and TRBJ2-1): DTGVSQNPRHKITKRGQNVTFRCDPISEHNRLYWYRQTLGQGPEFLTYFQNEAQLEKSRLLSDRFSAERPKGSFSTLEIQRTEQGDSAMYLCASSFSRGGENEQFFGPGTRLTVL.

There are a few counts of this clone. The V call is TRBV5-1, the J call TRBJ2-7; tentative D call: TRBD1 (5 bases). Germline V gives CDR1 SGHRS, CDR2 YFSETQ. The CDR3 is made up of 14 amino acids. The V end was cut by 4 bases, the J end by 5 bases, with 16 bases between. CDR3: CASSPQAGPHEQYF. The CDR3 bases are TGCGCCAGCAGCCCTCAAGCAGGGCCCCACGAGCAGTACTTC. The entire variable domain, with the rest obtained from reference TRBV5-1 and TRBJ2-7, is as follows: KAGVTQTPRYLIKTRGQQVTLSCSPISGHRSVSWYQQTPGQGLQFLFEYFSETQRNKGNFPGRFSGRQFSNSRSEMNVSTLELGDSALYLCASSPQAGPHEQYFGPGTRLTVT.

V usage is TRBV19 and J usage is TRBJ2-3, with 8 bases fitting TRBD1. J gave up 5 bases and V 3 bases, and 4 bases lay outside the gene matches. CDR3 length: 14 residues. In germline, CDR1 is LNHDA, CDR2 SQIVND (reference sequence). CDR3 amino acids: CASSIRTGGDTQYF. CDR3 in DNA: TGTGCCAGTAGTATCAGAACAGGGGGAGATACGCAGTATTTT.

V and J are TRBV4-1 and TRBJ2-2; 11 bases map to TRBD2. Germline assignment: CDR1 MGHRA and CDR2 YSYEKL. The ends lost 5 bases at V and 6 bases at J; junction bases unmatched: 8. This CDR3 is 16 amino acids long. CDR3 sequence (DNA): TGCGCCAGCAGCAAGTTAGCGGGAGGGGTGCCCGGGGAGCTGTTTTTT. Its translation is CASSKLAGGVPGELFF.

The CDR3 reads CASSLEPQGLIEQYF. The DNA for the CDR3 is TGTGCCAGCAGCTTGGAGCCCCAGGGTCTAATCGAGCAGTACTTC. V and J are TRBV5-5 and TRBJ2-7; TRBD1 is a possible D gene (5 bases). V lost 0 bases and J 6 bases, leaving 16 bases between the germline ends. Per the germline V gene, CDR1 is SGHKS and CDR2 is YYEKEE (reference sequence). The CDR3 runs 15 residues.

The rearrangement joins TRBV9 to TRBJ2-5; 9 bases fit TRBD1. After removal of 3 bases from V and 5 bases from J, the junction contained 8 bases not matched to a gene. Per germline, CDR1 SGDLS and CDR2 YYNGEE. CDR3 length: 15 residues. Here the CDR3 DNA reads TGTGCCAGCAGCGCCCCACTCGGACAGGGGGAGACCCAGTACTTC. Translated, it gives CASSAPLGQGETQYF.